This is a list of T cell receptor beta chains from one sample in a study of esophageal squamous cell carcinoma under preoperative chemotherapy. TCRdb ran MiXCR on the PCR reads and lists one entry per CDR3 protein. The repertoire includes some 16,000 distinct CDR3 sequences, 60% of them detected once, and 53% sits in the top ten. Sample collection was performed from a patient given preoperative chemotherapy. The receptor set was obtained from a human donor with esophageal squamous cell carcinoma. The donor label of this sample is uncertain. CDR3s include the opening cysteine and the closing phenylalanine or tryptophan. D genes are given only for firm matches.

D gene: NA
V gene: TRBV6-1
CDR3 protein: CASSEARYNSPLHF

D gene: TRBD2
V gene: TRBV7-2
CDR3 protein: CASSLAGGHTDTQYF

D gene: NA
V gene: TRBV6-1
CDR3 protein: CASSAGAVSYNEQYF

D gene: NA
V gene: TRBV6-5
CDR3 protein: CASSYGREYSPLHF

D gene: NA
V gene: TRBV6-1
CDR3 protein: CASSNPNQPQHF

D gene: TRBD1
V gene: TRBV6-1
CDR3 protein: CASRGQPMGYSNQPQHF

D gene: TRBD2
V gene: TRBV12-3/TRBV12-4
CDR3 protein: CASSPGTSGVYEQYF

D gene: NA
V gene: TRBV6-1
CDR3 protein: CASRDPAPGEQYF

D gene: NA
V gene: TRBV7-2
CDR3 protein: CAVMEGVGTGTLYF

D gene: NA
V gene: TRBV6-1
CDR3 protein: CASSKQGGTEAFF

D gene: NA
V gene: TRBV12-3/TRBV12-4
CDR3 protein: CASSPDPLNTEAFF

D gene: NA
V gene: TRBV6-1
CDR3 protein: CASSEASPGPDTQYF

D gene: TRBD1
V gene: TRBV7-8
CDR3 protein: CASSPSGGAGGEQFF

D gene: TRBD1
V gene: TRBV29-1
CDR3 protein: CSSAGTGDDEQYF

D gene: NA
V gene: TRBV6-5
CDR3 protein: CASSYSSDEQFF

D gene: TRBD2
V gene: TRBV11-1
CDR3 protein: CASNLGGVQETQYF

D gene: NA
V gene: TRBV6-5
CDR3 protein: CASSSRETETQFF

D gene: TRBD1
V gene: TRBV6-5
CDR3 protein: CASSYHGSGGHGYTF

D gene: NA
V gene: TRBV6-1
CDR3 protein: CASRTGHVGTGTQYF

D gene: NA
V gene: TRBV6-1
CDR3 protein: CASGGHGGRDADTQYF

D gene: TRBD2
V gene: TRBV7-6
CDR3 protein: CASSFIAGENSYNEQFF

D gene: NA
V gene: TRBV6-1
CDR3 protein: CASTARVGQPQHF

D gene: NA
V gene: TRBV12-3/TRBV12-4
CDR3 protein: CASSLGVRNEQFF

D gene: TRBD2
V gene: TRBV7-6
CDR3 protein: CASSSLAGGPNEQFF

D gene: NA
V gene: TRBV27
CDR3 protein: CASSLSGPTEQYF

D gene: NA
V gene: TRBV6-5
CDR3 protein: CASSSGRDQDTQYF

D gene: NA
V gene: TRBV6-1
CDR3 protein: CASSTEFSSGTPGNTIYF

D gene: NA
V gene: TRBV6-4
CDR3 protein: CASSVRGSTDTQYF

D gene: NA
V gene: TRBV6-1
CDR3 protein: CASSGLAARANVQSF

D gene: NA
V gene: TRBV6-5
CDR3 protein: CASSSTFTGPANYGYTF

D gene: NA
V gene: TRBV6-1
CDR3 protein: CASSLGVSTGAQFF

D gene: NA
V gene: TRBV7-2
CDR3 protein: CASSPPGQHNEQYF

D gene: NA
V gene: TRBV6-4
CDR3 protein: CACGDTAGRGPDTQYF

D gene: TRBD2
V gene: TRBV6-1
CDR3 protein: CASRALGGTSKDTQYF

D gene: TRBD2
V gene: TRBV14
CDR3 protein: CASSQDPSGGYNEQFF

D gene: NA
V gene: TRBV6-5
CDR3 protein: CASSYGAEALSEQYF

D gene: NA
V gene: TRBV6-1
CDR3 protein: CASSEAAGKGVLDQDIQYF

D gene: NA
V gene: TRBV27
CDR3 protein: CASSLLGEQPQHF

D gene: NA
V gene: TRBV12-3/TRBV12-4
CDR3 protein: CASGATGGGGTETQYF

D gene: TRBD2
V gene: TRBV6-1
CDR3 protein: CASVSGLAVKNMQYF

D gene: TRBD2
V gene: TRBV7-7
CDR3 protein: CASSLYSGAEAQYF

D gene: NA
V gene: TRBV6-1
CDR3 protein: CASTPDGANEQYF

D gene: TRBD1
V gene: TRBV6-5
CDR3 protein: CASSFEGDRGLSYEQYF

D gene: TRBD2
V gene: TRBV5-8
CDR3 protein: CASSPGRLAGSPGELFF

D gene: NA
V gene: TRBV7-2
CDR3 protein: CASSIKETQYF

D gene: NA
V gene: TRBV6-1
CDR3 protein: CASVAGDDETQYF

D gene: TRBD1
V gene: TRBV6-4
CDR3 protein: CASSDGQAGGTDTQYF

D gene: TRBD2
V gene: TRBV12-3/TRBV12-4
CDR3 protein: CASSLGTSGSGEQYF

D gene: NA
V gene: TRBV9
CDR3 protein: CASSTTFSTEQFF

D gene: NA
V gene: TRBV6-1
CDR3 protein: CAGSGGTARDTQYF

D gene: NA
V gene: TRBV7-2
CDR3 protein: CASSPRPNNEQFF

D gene: TRBD2
V gene: TRBV6-1
CDR3 protein: CASTPTSGRARDTQYF

D gene: TRBD2
V gene: TRBV6-1
CDR3 protein: CRVAGGGAKDIQYF

D gene: NA
V gene: TRBV10-3
CDR3 protein: CAISPDSSYNEQFF

D gene: NA
V gene: TRBV6-1
CDR3 protein: CAGRGGGAKDIQYF

D gene: TRBD2
V gene: TRBV3-1
CDR3 protein: CASSGNSAGGNPINEQFF

D gene: NA
V gene: TRBV6-4
CDR3 protein: CASSRGVEDNEQFF

D gene: NA
V gene: TRBV6-1
CDR3 protein: CASSEHPGWETQYF

D gene: TRBD2
V gene: TRBV3-1
CDR3 protein: CASSQGNSGGVYNEQFF